These T cell receptor beta chains were read from a single sample in a study of control samples from healthy donors and cancer patients. The protocol was immunoSEQ multiplex PCR, while the TCRdb copy is restricted to in-frame clones and leaves out a portion. The table includes over 150,000 clones, 95% to 96% detected once. Sequencing used blood. The origin of the receptors is a young woman in good health. Both conserved end residues are part of each CDR3. The D gene is left open where the match is weak. Size is omitted from some rows. Given values are once, few, many or a class for expanded clones.

TRBV21-1	.	TRBJ1-4	17	.	.	CASSKKCWARGSEKLFF
TRBV7-9	.	TRBJ1-2	13	.	TGTGCCAGCAGCGTCGGACGTCACTATGGCTACACCTTC	CASSVGRHYGYTF
TRBV23-1	.	TRBJ1-5	17	TRBD1	TGCGCCAGCATTGACAGGGAAGTCCCCGGGGGCAATCAGCCCCAGCATTTT	CASIDREVPGGNQPQHF
TRBV18	.	TRBJ1-3	17	.	TGTGCCAGCTCACCCCCGGGACTTAGAAACTCTGGAAACACCATATATTTT	CASSPPGLRNSGNTIYF
TRBV19	once	TRBJ1-5	15	.	TGTGCCAGTAGTATTCGGAGCAGGGGAGGACAGCCCCAGCATTTT	CASSIRSRGGQPQHF
TRBV7-2	.	TRBJ2-2	13	.	TGTGCCAGCAGCTTGGGCGGGGTCGGGGAGCTGTTTTTT	CASSLGGVGELFF
TRBV4-1	.	TRBJ2-3	15	.	TGCGCCAGCAGCCAGGAAGGATTTAGCACAGATACGCAGTATTTT	CASSQEGFSTDTQYF
TRBV3-1/TRBV3-2	.	TRBJ2-1	12	.	TGTGCCAGCAGCCAGACTAGGCACGAGCAGTTCTTC	CASSQTRHEQFF
TRBV24-1	.	TRBJ1-4	13	.	TGTGCCACCAGTGAGACCGGGAGCGAAAAACTGTTTTTT	CATSETGSEKLFF
TRBV19	.	TRBJ2-3	15	TRBD1	TGTGCCAGTAGTACACAGGGGGCCCTCACAGATACGCAGTATTTT	CASSTQGALTDTQYF
TRBV28	.	TRBJ1-5	14	TRBD1	TGTGCCAGCAGCCGGGACAGGGTCCCTCAGCCCCAGCATTTT	CASSRDRVPQPQHF
TRBV28	.	TRBJ1-1	13	TRBD1	TGTGCCAGCAGTGAACAGGGGGGGAGTGAAGCTTTCTTT	CASSEQGGSEAFF
TRBV15	.	TRBJ2-7	15	.	TGTGCCACCAGCATGCGTATTGTCGGAATCTACGAGCAGTACTTC	CATSMRIVGIYEQYF
TRBV28	.	TRBJ1-3	14	TRBD1	TGTGCCAGCAGGTCAGGGGGCTCTGGAAACACCATATATTTT	CASRSGGSGNTIYF
TRBV9	.	TRBJ1-2	13	.	TGTGCCAGCAGCCAGGACGGAAGCTATGGCTACACCTTC	CASSQDGSYGYTF
TRBV19	.	TRBJ2-3	13	.	TGTGCCAGTAGTATTGAGGTCGGTAACACGCAGTATTTT	CASSIEVGNTQYF
TRBV15	.	TRBJ1-5	12	.	TGTGCCACCAGCAGAGATAAATCCAAACAGCATTTT	CATSRDKSKQHF
TRBV6-5	.	TRBJ1-1	15	TRBD1	TGTGCCAGCAGTTATAACAGGGGGATGAACACTGAAGCTTTCTTT	CASSYNRGMNTEAFF
TRBV28	.	TRBJ1-5	14	.	TGTGCCAGCAGTTTACTGGGGCGGAATCAGCCCCAGCATTTT	CASSLLGRNQPQHF
TRBV2	.	TRBJ2-3	16	.	TGTGCCAGCAGTGAACAAGTCCCTCAAGGCACAGATACGCAGTATTTT	CASSEQVPQGTDTQYF
TRBV28	.	TRBJ2-2	15	TRBD2	TGTGCCAGCTTAGCGGGAGGATCGAACACCGGGGAGCTGTTTTTT	CASLAGGSNTGELFF
TRBV7-3	.	TRBJ2-3	16	TRBD1	TGTGCCAGCAGCTTAACCTTTGACAGGGAGAGGGATACGCAGTATTTT	CASSLTFDRERDTQYF
TRBV28	.	TRBJ1-2	15	.	TGTGCCAGCAGTTTGGGTGGACGTGAGGTCTATGGCTACACCTTC	CASSLGGREVYGYTF
TRBV28	.	TRBJ1-5	12	.	TGTGCCAGCAGTTTGGAGGATCAGCCCCAGCATTTT	CASSLEDQPQHF
TRBV30	.	TRBJ2-5	17	TRBD2	TGTGCCTGGAGTAGCTCTCGACTCCCGGCGGGAGGGGAGACCCAGTACTTC	CAWSSSRLPAGGETQYF
TRBV3-1/TRBV3-2	.	TRBJ1-2	16	TRBD1	TGTGCCAGCAGCCAAGGATTTGGACAGGGGTACTATGGCTACACCTTC	CASSQGFGQGYYGYTF
TRBV6-4	.	TRBJ2-3	14	.	TGTGCCAGCAGTGACTCGGTCAGGGAGGATACGCAGTATTTT	CASSDSVREDTQYF
TRBV6-4	.	TRBJ2-1	15	TRBD2	TGTGCCAGCAGTGAGCGGGAGGGAGAATACAATGAGCAGTTCTTC	CASSEREGEYNEQFF
TRBV7-9	.	TRBJ1-1	16	TRBD1	TGTGCCAGCACCAGGGACAAACAGGGGGCGCGTACTGAAGCTTTCTTT	CASTRDKQGARTEAFF
TRBV13	.	TRBJ2-1	16	.	TGTGCCAGCAGCTTAGGCCGATGGAACTCCTACAATGAGCAGTTCTTC	CASSLGRWNSYNEQFF
TRBV6-6	.	TRBJ1-2	12	TRBD1	TGTGCCAGCAGTCAAGACAGGGGTGGCTACACCTTC	CASSQDRGGYTF
TRBV4-1	.	TRBJ1-2	15	.	TGCGCCAGCAGCCAAGAGCTGACTCCCGACTATGGCTACACCTTC	CASSQELTPDYGYTF
TRBV6-6	.	TRBJ1-1	13	.	TGTGCCAGCATAAAAAACAGTCGGGAGGAAGCTTTCTTT	CASIKNSREEAFF
TRBV6-5	.	TRBJ1-5	14	.	TGTGCCAGCAGTCCAAACGGGGTTCGGCAGCCCCAGCATTTT	CASSPNGVRQPQHF
TRBV7-2	.	TRBJ1-1	16	.	TGTGCCAGCAGCTTAGTAGGTAACGACGTTTACACTGAAGCTTTCTTT	CASSLVGNDVYTEAFF
TRBV30	once	TRBJ1-1	11	.	TGTGCCTGGAGTCCCAATTGGGGTGCTTTCTTT	CAWSPNWGAFF
TRBV29-1	.	TRBJ1-1	11	.	TGCAGCGTTGGGCAGGGCACTGAAGCTTTCTTT	CSVGQGTEAFF
TRBV2	.	TRBJ1-1	14	TRBD1	TGTGCCAGCAGAAATGACAGGGGGCACACTGAAGCTTTCTTT	CASRNDRGHTEAFF
TRBV5-1	.	TRBJ1-6	15	.	TGCGCCAGCAGCATGGAACAGGGATCTAATTCACCCCTCCACTTT	CASSMEQGSNSPLHF
TRBV6-4	.	TRBJ1-6	15	.	TGTGCCAGCAGCGAAGGGAGCTCCTATAATTCACCCCTCCACTTT	CASSEGSSYNSPLHF
TRBV30	.	TRBJ1-2	16	.	TGTGCCTGGAGTGTGGGGGCAGGATCATTCCTCTATGGCTACACCTTC	CAWSVGAGSFLYGYTF
TRBV5-3	.	TRBJ1-3	18	TRBD1	TGTGCCAGAAGGACCGGACAGGGAAAAATCTACTCTGGAAACACCATATATTTT	CARRTGQGKIYSGNTIYF
TRBV11-2	.	TRBJ2-7	13	TRBD1	TGTGCCAGCAGCTTAGGTACGACAGGGGTGACCCTCTTC	CASSLGTTGVTLF
TRBV7-2	.	TRBJ1-4	14	.	TGTGCCAGCAGCTACCAGGCGCCATTTGAAAAACTGTTTTTT	CASSYQAPFEKLFF
TRBV6-5	.	TRBJ1-1	16	TRBD1	TGTGCCAGCAGTTACGGCTCCGGGACAGGGCGCACTGAAGCTTTCTTT	CASSYGSGTGRTEAFF
TRBV19	few	TRBJ1-1	17	.	TGTGCCAGTAGTATGTCTCTGGGTCCAAGGAGGAACACTGAAGCTTTCTTT	CASSMSLGPRRNTEAFF
TRBV19	.	TRBJ1-6	14	.	TGTGCCAGTAGTATCGGACCCGGTGGTTCACCCCTCCACTTT	CASSIGPGGSPLHF
TRBV28	.	TRBJ2-1	14	.	TGTGCCAGCAGTTTGTTCGCGACTAGGTATGAGCAGTTCTTC	CASSLFATRYEQFF
TRBV5-1	.	TRBJ2-1	14	.	TGCGCCAGCAGCTCCATGGGGCTAGGTCTTGAGCAGTTCTTC	CASSSMGLGLEQFF
TRBV6-1	.	TRBJ1-1	15	.	TGTGCCAGCAGTGAAGTACGGGTTTTGAACACTGAAGCTTTCTTT	CASSEVRVLNTEAFF
TRBV7-9	.	TRBJ1-1	14	.	TGTGCCAGCAGCTCCAGGGACGGATACACTGAAGCTTTCTTT	CASSSRDGYTEAFF